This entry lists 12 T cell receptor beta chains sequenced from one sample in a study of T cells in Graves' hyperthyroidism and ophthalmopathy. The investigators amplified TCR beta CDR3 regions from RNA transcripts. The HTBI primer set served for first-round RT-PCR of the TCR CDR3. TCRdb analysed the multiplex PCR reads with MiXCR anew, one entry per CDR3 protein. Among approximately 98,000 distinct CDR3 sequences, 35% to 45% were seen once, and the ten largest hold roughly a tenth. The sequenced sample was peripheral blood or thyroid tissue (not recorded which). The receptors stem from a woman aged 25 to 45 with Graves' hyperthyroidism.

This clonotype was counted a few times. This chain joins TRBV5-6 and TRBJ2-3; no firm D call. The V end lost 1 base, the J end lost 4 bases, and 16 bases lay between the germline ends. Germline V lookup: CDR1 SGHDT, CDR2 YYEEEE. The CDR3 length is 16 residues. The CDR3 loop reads CASSLRVTRKSDTQYF. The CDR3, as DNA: TGTGCCAGCAGCTTGCGGGTAACCCGAAAGTCAGATACGCAGTATTTT. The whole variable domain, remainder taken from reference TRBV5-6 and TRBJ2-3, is DAGVTQSPTHLIKTRGQQVTLRCSPKSGHDTVSWYQQALGQGPQFIFQYYEEEERQRGNFPDRFSGHQFPNYSSELNVNALLLGDSALYLCASSLRVTRKSDTQYFGPGTRLTVL.

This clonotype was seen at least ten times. CDR3 in amino acids: CASSRFGGLNTGELFF. The CDR3 nucleotides are TGCGCCAGCAGCCGGTTCGGGGGCCTGAACACCGGGGAGCTGTTTTTT. The chain joins TRBV5-1 to TRBJ2-2; the D call may be TRBD1 or TRBD2 (6 bases each). This CDR3 is 16 amino acids long. Germline values: CDR1 SGHRS, CDR2 YFSETQ. V shed 4 bases and J shed 1 base, with 14 bases lying between them.

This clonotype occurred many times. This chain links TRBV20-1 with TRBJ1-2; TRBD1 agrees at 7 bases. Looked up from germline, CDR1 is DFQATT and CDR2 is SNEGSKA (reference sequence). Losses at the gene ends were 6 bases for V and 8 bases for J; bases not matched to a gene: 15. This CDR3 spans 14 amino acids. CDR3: CSAHSDRVKDGYTF. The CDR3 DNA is TGCAGTGCCCACTCCGACAGGGTTAAAGACGGCTACACCTTC.

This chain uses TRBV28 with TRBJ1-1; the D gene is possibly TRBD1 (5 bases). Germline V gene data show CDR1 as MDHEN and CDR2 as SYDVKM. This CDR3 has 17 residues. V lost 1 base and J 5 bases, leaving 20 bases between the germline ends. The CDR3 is CASSLYEGPGRRTEAFF. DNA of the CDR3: TGTGCCAGCAGTTTATACGAGGGACCAGGGAGGAGGACTGAAGCTTTCTTT.

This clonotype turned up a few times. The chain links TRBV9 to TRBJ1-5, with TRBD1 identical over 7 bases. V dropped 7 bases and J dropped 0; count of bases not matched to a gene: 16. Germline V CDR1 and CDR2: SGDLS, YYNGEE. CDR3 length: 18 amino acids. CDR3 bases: TGTGCCAGCTCACCCAGGGGACCGGGACAGTATAGCAATCAGCCCCAGCATTTT. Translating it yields CASSPRGPGQYSNQPQHF.

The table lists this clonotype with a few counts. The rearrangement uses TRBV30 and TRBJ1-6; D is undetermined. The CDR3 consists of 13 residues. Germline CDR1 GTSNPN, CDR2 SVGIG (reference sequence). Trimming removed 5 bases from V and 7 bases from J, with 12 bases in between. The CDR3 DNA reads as TGTGCCTGGGATACCATGTTGAATTCACCCCTCCACTTT. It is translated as CAWDTMLNSPLHF.

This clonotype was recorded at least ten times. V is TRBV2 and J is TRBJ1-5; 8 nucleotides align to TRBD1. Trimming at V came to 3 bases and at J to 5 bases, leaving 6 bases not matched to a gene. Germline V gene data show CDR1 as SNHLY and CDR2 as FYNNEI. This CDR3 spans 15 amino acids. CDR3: CASSDRTGTYQPQHF. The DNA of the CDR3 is TGTGCCAGCAGTGATAGGACAGGGACTTATCAGCCCCAGCATTTT.

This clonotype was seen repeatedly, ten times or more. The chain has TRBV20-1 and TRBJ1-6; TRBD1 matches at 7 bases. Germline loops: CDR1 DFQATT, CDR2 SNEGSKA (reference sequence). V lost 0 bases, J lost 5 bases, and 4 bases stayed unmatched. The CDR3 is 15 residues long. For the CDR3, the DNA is TGCAGTGCTAGAGAGGCCAGGGGGGATAATTCACCCCTCCACTTT. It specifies CSAREARGDNSPLHF.

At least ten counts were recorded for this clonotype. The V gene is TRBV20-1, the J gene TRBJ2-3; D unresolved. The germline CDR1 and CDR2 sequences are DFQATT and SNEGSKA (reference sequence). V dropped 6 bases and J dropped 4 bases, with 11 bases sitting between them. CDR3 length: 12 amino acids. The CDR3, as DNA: TGCAGTGCAAGGGAAGCTTCAGATACGCAGTATTTT. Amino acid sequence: CSAREASDTQYF.

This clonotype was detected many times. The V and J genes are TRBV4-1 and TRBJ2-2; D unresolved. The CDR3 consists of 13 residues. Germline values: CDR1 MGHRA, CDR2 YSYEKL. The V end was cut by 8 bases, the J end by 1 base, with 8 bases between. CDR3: CASYAVNTGELFF. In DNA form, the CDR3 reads TGCGCCAGCTACGCGGTGAACACCGGGGAGCTGTTTTTT.

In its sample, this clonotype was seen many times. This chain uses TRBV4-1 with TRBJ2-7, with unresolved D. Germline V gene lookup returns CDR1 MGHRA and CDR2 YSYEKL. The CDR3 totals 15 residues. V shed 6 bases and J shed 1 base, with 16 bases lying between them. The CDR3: CASSRIIARSYEQYF. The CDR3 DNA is TGCGCCAGCAGTCGAATAATAGCACGGTCCTACGAGCAGTACTTC.

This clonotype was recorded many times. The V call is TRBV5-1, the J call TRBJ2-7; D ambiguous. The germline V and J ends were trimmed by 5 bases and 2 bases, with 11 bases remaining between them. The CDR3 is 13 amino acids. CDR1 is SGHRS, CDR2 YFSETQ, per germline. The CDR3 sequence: CASRSSEAYEQYF. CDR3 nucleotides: TGCGCCAGCAGGTCGTCAGAAGCCTACGAGCAGTACTTC.